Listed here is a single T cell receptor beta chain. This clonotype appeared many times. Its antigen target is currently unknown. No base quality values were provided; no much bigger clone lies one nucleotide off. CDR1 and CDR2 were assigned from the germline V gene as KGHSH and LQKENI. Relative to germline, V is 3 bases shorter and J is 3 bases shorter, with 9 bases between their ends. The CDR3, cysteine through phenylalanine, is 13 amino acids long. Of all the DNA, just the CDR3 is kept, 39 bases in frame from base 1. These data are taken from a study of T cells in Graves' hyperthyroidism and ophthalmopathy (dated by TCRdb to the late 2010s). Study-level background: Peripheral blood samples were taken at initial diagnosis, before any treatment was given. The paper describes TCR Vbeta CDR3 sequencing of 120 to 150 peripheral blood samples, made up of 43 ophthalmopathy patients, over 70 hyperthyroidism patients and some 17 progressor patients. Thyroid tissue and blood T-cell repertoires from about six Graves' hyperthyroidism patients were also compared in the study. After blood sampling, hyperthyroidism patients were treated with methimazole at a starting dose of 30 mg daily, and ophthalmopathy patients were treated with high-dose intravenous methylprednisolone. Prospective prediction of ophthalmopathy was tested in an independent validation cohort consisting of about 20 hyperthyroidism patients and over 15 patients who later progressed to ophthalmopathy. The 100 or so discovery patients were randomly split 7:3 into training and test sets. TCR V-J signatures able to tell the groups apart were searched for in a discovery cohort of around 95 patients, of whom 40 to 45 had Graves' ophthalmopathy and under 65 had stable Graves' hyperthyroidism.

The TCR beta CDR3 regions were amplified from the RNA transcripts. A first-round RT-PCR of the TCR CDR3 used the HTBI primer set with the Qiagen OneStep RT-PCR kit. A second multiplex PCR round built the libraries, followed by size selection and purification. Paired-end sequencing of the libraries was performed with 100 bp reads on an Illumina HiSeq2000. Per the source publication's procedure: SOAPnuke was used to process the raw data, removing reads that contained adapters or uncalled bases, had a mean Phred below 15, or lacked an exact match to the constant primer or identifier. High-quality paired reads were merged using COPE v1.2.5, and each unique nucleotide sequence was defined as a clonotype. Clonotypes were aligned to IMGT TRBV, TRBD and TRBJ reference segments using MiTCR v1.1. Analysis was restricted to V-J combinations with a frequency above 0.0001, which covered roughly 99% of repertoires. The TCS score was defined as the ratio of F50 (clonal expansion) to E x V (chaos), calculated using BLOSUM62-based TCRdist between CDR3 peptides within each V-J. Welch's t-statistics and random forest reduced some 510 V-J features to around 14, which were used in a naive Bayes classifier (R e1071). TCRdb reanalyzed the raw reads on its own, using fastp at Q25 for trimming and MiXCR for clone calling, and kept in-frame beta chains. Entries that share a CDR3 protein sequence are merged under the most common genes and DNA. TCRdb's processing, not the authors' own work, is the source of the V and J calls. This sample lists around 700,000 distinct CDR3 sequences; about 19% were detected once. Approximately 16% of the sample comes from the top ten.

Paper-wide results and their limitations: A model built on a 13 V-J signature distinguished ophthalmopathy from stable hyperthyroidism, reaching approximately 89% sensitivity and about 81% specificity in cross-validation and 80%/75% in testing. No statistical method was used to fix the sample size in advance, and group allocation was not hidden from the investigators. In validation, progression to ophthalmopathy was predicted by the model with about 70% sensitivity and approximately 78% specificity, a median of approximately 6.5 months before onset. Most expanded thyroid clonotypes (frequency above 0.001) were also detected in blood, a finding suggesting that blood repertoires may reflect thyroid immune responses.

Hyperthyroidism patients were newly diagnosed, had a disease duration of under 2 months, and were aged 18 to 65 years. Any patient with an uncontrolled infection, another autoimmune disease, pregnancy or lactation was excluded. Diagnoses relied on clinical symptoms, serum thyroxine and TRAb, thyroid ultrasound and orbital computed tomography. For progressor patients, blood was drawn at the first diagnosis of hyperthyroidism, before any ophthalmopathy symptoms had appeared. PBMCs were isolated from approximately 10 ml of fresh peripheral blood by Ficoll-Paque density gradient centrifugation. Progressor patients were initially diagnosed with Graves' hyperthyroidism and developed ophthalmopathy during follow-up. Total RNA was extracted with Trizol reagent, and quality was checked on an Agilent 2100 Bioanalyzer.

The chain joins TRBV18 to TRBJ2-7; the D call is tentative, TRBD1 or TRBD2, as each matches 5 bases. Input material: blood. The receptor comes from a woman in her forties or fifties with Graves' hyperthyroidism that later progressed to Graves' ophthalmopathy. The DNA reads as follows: TGTGCCAGCTCACCCTCGAGGGGCTACGAGCAGTACTTC. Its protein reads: CASSPSRGYEQYF.